The 26 T cell receptor beta chains reported below all come from one sample, sequenced in a study of T-cell memory formation after mild COVID-19. TCRdb itself ran the 5' RACE reads through MiXCR, one entry per CDR3 protein. The sample has hundreds of thousands of distinct CDR3 sequences; 17% are singletons. Sequencing was carried out using PBMCs or a T cell subset sorted from them (not recorded which). The receptors originated from an adult woman who had mild COVID-19 (a few samples of this study predate the infection). Cell type and time point are not known.

This clonotype appeared many times. This rearrangement joins TRBV25-1 to TRBJ1-1; the D is unclear. The germline CDR1 and CDR2 sequences are MGHDK and SYGVNS. CDR3 length: 14 amino acids. V lost 3 bases to trimming and J lost 1 base, with 9 bases between them. CDR3 loop: CASSDGHPNTEAFF. CDR3 DNA sequence: TGTGCCAGCAGTGATGGGCATCCGAACACTGAAGCTTTCTTT.

The sample holds a few counts of this clonotype. The chain is built from TRBV7-6 and TRBJ2-3; 7 nucleotides agree with TRBD1. V lost 1 base and J lost 0; bases outside the gene matches: 4. The germline CDR1 and CDR2 sequences are SGHVS and FNYEAQ. The CDR3 is 16 residues long. The CDR3 sequence: CASSLDGTVSTDTQYF. CDR3 in DNA: TGTGCCAGCAGCTTAGATGGGACAGTGAGCACAGATACGCAGTATTTT. Variable domain in full (rest from reference TRBV7-6 and TRBJ2-3): GAGVSQSPRYKVTKRGQDVALRCDPISGHVSLYWYRQALGQGPEFLTYFNYEAQQDKSGLPNDRFSAERPEGSISTLTIQRTEQRDSAMYRCASSLDGTVSTDTQYFGPGTRLTVL.

Only a few counts were recorded for this clonotype. The chain links TRBV2 to TRBJ2-7, with a possible D match to TRBD2 (5 bases). This CDR3 is 11 amino acids long. Germline CDR1 reads SNHLY; CDR2 reads FYNNEI. Trimming removed 11 bases at V and 0 bases at J, with 8 bases between. CDR3 in DNA: TGTGCCGCGGGCCCCTCCTACGAGCAGTACTTC. It translates to CAAGPSYEQYF.

This clonotype has just a few counts. The J gene is TRBJ2-5, the V gene TRBV9; no clear D. Germline-derived CDR1 and CDR2 are SGDLS and YYNGEE. This CDR3 spans 15 amino acids. The V and J ends lost 0 bases and 2 bases respectively, with 11 bases between them. The DNA of the CDR3 is TGTGCCAGCAGCGTAGTAGGGAACAGTCAAGAGACCCAGTACTTC. Translating gives CASSVVGNSQETQYF.

The CDR3 loop reads CASSYDRGAKNIQYF. Written as DNA, the CDR3 is TGTGCCAGCAGCTACGACAGGGGAGCCAAAAACATTCAGTACTTC. This chain joins TRBV5-6 and TRBJ2-4, with 8 bases aligning to TRBD1. The CDR3 length is 15 residues. The germline gives CDR1 SGHDT, CDR2 YYEEEE. J lost 0 bases, V lost 3 bases, and 2 bases had no gene match.

The V call is TRBV5-1, the J call TRBJ2-5, with 7 positions matching TRBD2. The ends lost 1 base at V and 3 bases at J; junction bases unmatched: 6. Germline V gene data show CDR1 as SGHRS and CDR2 as YFSETQ. CDR3 length equals 15 residues. CDR3 protein: CASSLSGALKETQYF. CDR3 bases: TGCGCCAGCAGCTTGAGCGGGGCTCTAAAAGAGACCCAGTACTTC.

This clonotype came up a few times. The chain joins TRBV5-1 to TRBJ2-1, with TRBD2 identical over 11 bases. CDR3 size: 16 residues. Germline-derived CDR1 and CDR2 are SGHRS and YFSETQ. Trimming took 4 bases from V and 6 from J; bases not matched to a gene: 9. The CDR3 protein is CASSLTTSGVSNEQFF. In nucleotides, the CDR3 is TGCGCCAGCAGCCTAACGACTAGCGGGGTTTCCAATGAGCAGTTCTTC.

The chain employs TRBV12-3 or TRBV12-4 and TRBJ1-1, with a weak D call TRBD1 (5 bases). CDR3 length equals 15 residues. Trimming shortened V by 6 bases and J by 3 bases, and 17 bases separated the two germline ends. CDR3 residues: CASRTTRGLYTEAFF. Here the CDR3 DNA reads TGTGCCAGCAGGACGACGAGGGGCCTCTACACTGAAGCTTTCTTT.

This clonotype occurred a few times. The V gene is TRBV5-6, the J gene TRBJ2-4; D not resolved. Germline V gene sequence: CDR1 SGHDT, CDR2 YYEEEE. CDR3 length: 16 residues. V gave up 1 base and J gave up 0 bases, with 11 bases separating them. CDR3 in DNA: TGTGCCAGCAGCTTGTTGGAGCTACTAGCCAAAAACATTCAGTACTTC. Protein: CASSLLELLAKNIQYF.

The J gene is TRBJ1-1, the V gene TRBV5-1; D call uncertain. V lost 6 bases and J lost 2, with 14 bases in between. CDR3 size: 14 residues. CDR1 is SGHRS and CDR2 is YFSETQ in the germline V gene. The CDR3 sequence: CASTSTAANTEAFF. CDR3 nucleotide sequence: TGCGCCAGCACCTCAACAGCAGCCAACACTGAAGCTTTCTTT.

This rearrangement joins TRBV5-5 to TRBJ2-2, with 10 bases aligning to TRBD1. Germline CDR1 and CDR2: SGHKS and YYEKEE (reference sequence). The ends lost 3 bases at V and 4 bases at J; junction bases unmatched: 3. The CDR3 loop spans 15 amino acids. CDR3: CASSSRQGATGELFF. CDR3 nucleotides: TGTGCCAGCAGCTCTAGACAGGGGGCCACCGGGGAGCTGTTTTTT. Combining the CDR3 with reference TRBV5-5 and TRBJ2-2 gives the whole variable domain DAGVTQSPTHLIKTRGQQVTLRCSPISGHKSVSWYQQVLGQGPQFIFQYYEKEERGRGNFPDRFSARQFPNYSSELNVNALLLGDSALYLCASSSRQGATGELFFGEGSRLTVL.

This clonotype has more than one count but fewer than ten. This chain uses TRBV19 with TRBJ1-2; the D gene is possibly TRBD1 (6 bases). From germline, CDR1 is LNHDA and CDR2 SQIVND (reference sequence). The V end was cut by 4 bases, the J end by 10 bases, with 19 bases between. CDR3 length: 14 residues. The DNA of the CDR3 is TGTGCCAGTAGTACCAGGGGACGCGCAGTCGACTACACCTTC. It is translated as CASSTRGRAVDYTF.

V and J are TRBV27 and TRBJ1-5; D not certain. Germline V CDR1 and CDR2: MNHEY, SMNVEV (reference sequence). With 4 bases removed from V and 1 base from J, the gap between germline ends came to 8 bases. This CDR3 has 14 residues. The DNA for the CDR3 is TGTGCCAGCAGTTGGAGGGTGAGCAATCAGCCCCAGCATTTT. Translating gives CASSWRVSNQPQHF.

This clonotype was recorded a few times. The chain uses TRBV7-9 and TRBJ1-5; possibly TRBD1 for D (6 bases). Looked up from germline, CDR1 is SEHNR and CDR2 is FQNEAQ (reference sequence). With 11 bases removed from V and 5 bases from J, the gap between germline ends came to 19 bases. The CDR3 is made up of 14 amino acids. Here the CDR3 reads CAGTLGGADQPQHF. The CDR3 region has the DNA TGTGCCGGCACCCTAGGGGGGGCGGATCAGCCCCAGCATTTT. Using reference TRBV7-9 and TRBJ1-5 for the parts outside the CDR3, the full variable domain is DTGVSQNPRHKITKRGQNVTFRCDPISEHNRLYWYRQTLGQGPEFLTYFQNEAQLEKSRLLSDRFSAERPKGSFSTLEIQRTEQGDSAMYLCAGTLGGADQPQHFGDGTRLSIL.

The rearrangement links TRBV6-2 or TRBV6-3 to TRBJ1-5; possible D gene TRBD1, 6 bases. The V gene's germline CDR1 is MNHEY and CDR2 SVGEGT. This CDR3 comprises 15 residues. Trimming shortened V by 8 bases and J by 4 bases, and 18 bases separated the two germline ends. The CDR3 here is CASERFRGLNQPQHF. For the CDR3, the DNA is TGTGCCAGCGAGCGTTTTCGGGGGCTGAATCAGCCCCAGCATTTT.

The chain links TRBV7-9 to TRBJ2-7; D gene ambiguous. The germline V gene encodes CDR1 SEHNR and CDR2 FQNEAQ (reference sequence). CDR3 size: 12 residues. Trimming cost V 8 bases and J 7 bases, with 15 bases left between them. This chain's CDR3 is CASFGLKGEQYF. The CDR3 DNA is TGTGCCAGCTTCGGGCTGAAGGGAGAGCAGTACTTC.

J is TRBJ2-7 and V is TRBV15; possible D gene TRBD2, 6 bases. In germline, CDR1 is LNHNV, CDR2 YYDKDF (reference sequence). The CDR3 runs 16 residues. Trimming left V 1 base short and J 6 bases short, with 19 bases between. In nucleotides, the CDR3 is TGTGCCACCAGCAGAGGTGGGGGGTACCCGTCTATCGAGCAGTACTTC. Protein sequence: CATSRGGGYPSIEQYF. The full variable domain, in which reference TRBV15 and TRBJ2-7 provide the parts outside the CDR3, is DAMVIQNPRYQVTQFGKPVTLSCSQTLNHNVMYWYQQKSSQAPKLLFHYYDKDFNNEADTPDNFQSRRPNTSFCFLDIRSPGLGDTAMYLCATSRGGGYPSIEQYFGPGTRLTVT.

This clonotype came up a few times. The rearrangement uses TRBV14 and TRBJ2-2; D remains ambiguous. The CDR3 runs to 14 residues. CDR1 is SGHDN and CDR2 is FVKESK in the germline V gene. V lost 0 bases and J 5 bases, leaving 7 bases between the germline ends. CDR3 nucleotides: TGTGCCAGCAGCCAAGAGGGTATGACCGGGGAGCTGTTTTTT. It encodes CASSQEGMTGELFF.

This clonotype was seen only a few times. V usage is TRBV29-1 and J usage is TRBJ2-3, with TRBD1 as a possible D gene (6 bases). CDR3 length equals 16 residues. CDR1 and CDR2 (germline): SQVTM, ANQGSEA. V shed 3 bases and J shed 0 bases, with 16 bases lying between them. DNA of the CDR3: TGCAGCGTTGATATCCGGGACATTTATAGCACAGATACGCAGTATTTT. This translates into CSVDIRDIYSTDTQYF.

This chain joins TRBV7-9 and TRBJ2-3; D gene ambiguous. The CDR3 runs to 14 residues. Germline V gene lookup returns CDR1 SEHNR and CDR2 FQNEAQ (reference sequence). V was cut by 8 bases and J by 4 bases, with 16 bases left in between. The CDR3 sequence is CASDDTGRADTQYF. The CDR3 nucleotides read TGTGCCAGCGATGACACTGGACGGGCAGATACGCAGTATTTT.

This clonotype was counted a few times. The CDR3 loop is CSAHRRGGYGYTF. The CDR3 coding sequence is TGCAGTGCCCATCGTAGGGGGGGCTATGGCTACACCTTC. This chain joins TRBV20-1 and TRBJ1-2; maybe TRBD1 (6 bases). Looked up from germline, CDR1 is DFQATT and CDR2 is SNEGSKA (reference sequence). With 6 bases removed from V and 4 bases from J, the gap between germline ends came to 15 bases. This CDR3 is 13 amino acids long.

The rearrangement uses TRBV24-1 and TRBJ2-1; maybe TRBD2 (5 bases). Trimming took 2 bases from V and 4 from J, leaving 14 bases between them. The CDR3 is made up of 16 amino acids. Germline CDR1 KGHDR, CDR2 SFDVKD. The CDR3 region has the DNA TGTGCCACCAGTGATTCCGGCTATAGCGTTTACAATGAGCAGTTCTTC. It translates to CATSDSGYSVYNEQFF.

This rearrangement joins TRBV5-1 to TRBJ1-4; weak D call: TRBD1 (6 bases). Trimming stripped 1 base from V and 8 bases from J, with 12 bases between. This CDR3 comprises 14 residues. Germline CDR1 is SGHRS and CDR2 is YFSETQ. CDR3 sequence (DNA): TGCGCCAGCAGCTTGACAGGGCGGGAGGAAAAACTGTTTTTT. Translating it yields CASSLTGREEKLFF.

The chain has TRBV19 and TRBJ2-7; D could derive from TRBD1 or TRBD2 (5 bases each). Deletions cut 5 bases from V and 0 bases from J, with 14 bases between. CDR1 is LNHDA, CDR2 SQIVND, per germline (reference sequence). The CDR3 is made up of 15 amino acids. Here the CDR3 DNA reads TGTGCCAGTAGTTGGGACGTCCAGAGCTCCTACGAGCAGTACTTC. As protein: CASSWDVQSSYEQYF.

The chain links TRBV19 to TRBJ2-1; the match to TRBD1 covers 9 bases. CDR3 length: 15 residues. Germline lookup yields CDR1 LNHDA and CDR2 SQIVND (reference sequence). V shed 3 bases and J 8 bases; nucleotides not matched to a gene: 8. The CDR3 is CASSILGQGDDEQFF. Here the CDR3 DNA reads TGTGCCAGTAGTATTTTGGGACAGGGTGATGATGAGCAGTTCTTC.

This clonotype turned up a few times. The rearrangement links TRBV7-2 to TRBJ1-2; D remains ambiguous. V was trimmed by 1 base and J by 6 bases, leaving 15 bases between them. Germline CDR1 is SGHTA and CDR2 is FQGNSA. CDR3 size: 15 residues. The CDR3 DNA sequence: TGTGCCAGCAGCTTAGATTCGGTATCAGTGAATGGCTACACCTTC. It translates to CASSLDSVSVNGYTF.